The 13 T cell receptor beta chains presented below share a single source sample, sequenced in a study of cytotoxic CD8 clonotypes in ibrutinib-treated CLL. Produced via immunoSEQ multiplex PCR; TCRdb's table is partial and in-frame only. In the table there are hundreds of thousands of clones, roughly 79% of which are singletons. This specimen was PBMCs, taken after 12 months of ibrutinib treatment. The receptors stem from a human donor with chronic lymphocytic leukemia.

The chain carries TRBV2 and TRBJ2-3; 9 nucleotides match TRBD2. Germline CDR1 is SNHLY and CDR2 is FYNNEI. This CDR3 region has 15 residues. The ends lost 3 bases at V and 8 bases at J; junction bases unmatched: 9. CDR3 bases: TGTGCCAGCAGTGAGGAGGGCGGGGGGGCCGGTACGCAGTATTTT. It codes for CASSEEGGGAGTQYF.

V gene TRBV4-1 combines with J gene TRBJ1-3, with 7 nucleotides matching TRBD1. Per germline, CDR1 MGHRA and CDR2 YSYEKL. V lost 2 bases and J lost 2; bases outside the gene matches: 9. The CDR3 is 17 amino acids. Written as DNA, the CDR3 is TGCGCCAGCAGCCAACCAGGGACAGCAGGTACTGGAAACACCATATATTTT. Translated, it gives CASSQPGTAGTGNTIYF.

The rearrangement uses TRBV11-2 and TRBJ1-4; TRBD1 agrees at 9 bases. J gave up 7 bases and V 6 bases, and 9 bases lay outside the gene matches. CDR1 SGHAT and CDR2 FQNNGV come from the germline V gene. This CDR3 has 15 residues. Here the CDR3 reads CASSLMGQGGEKLFF. The CDR3 DNA reads as TGTGCCAGCAGTCTCATGGGACAGGGAGGTGAAAAACTGTTTTTT.

This clone was detected a few times. The chain's CDR3 is CASSEGQPLTDTQYF. CDR3 sequence (DNA): TGCGCCAGCAGCGAAGGACAGCCTCTCACAGATACGCAGTATTTT. J is TRBJ2-3 and V is TRBV5-1, with D possibly being TRBD1 (6 bases). The CDR3 runs 15 residues. Germline V gives CDR1 SGHRS, CDR2 YFSETQ. Deletions cut 4 bases from V and 2 bases from J, with 14 bases between.

The chain employs TRBV9 and TRBJ1-2; tentative D call: TRBD1 (5 bases). The CDR3 length is 14 residues. Germline CDR1 is SGDLS and CDR2 is YYNGEE. The V end was cut by 0 bases, the J end by 7 bases, with 13 bases between. CDR3 nucleotides: TGTGCCAGCAGCGTAGAGGGGCACGGTCTTGGCTACACCTTC. Amino acid sequence: CASSVEGHGLGYTF.

The chain joins TRBV9 to TRBJ2-2; no reliable D call. The germline V gene encodes CDR1 SGDLS and CDR2 YYNGEE. V lost 0 bases to trimming and J lost 3 bases, with 3 bases between them. The CDR3 sequence is 13 residues long. The CDR3 here is CASSVEYTGELFF. DNA of the CDR3: TGTGCCAGCAGCGTAGAATACACCGGGGAGCTGTTTTTT.

This chain connects TRBV28 to TRBJ2-7; no reliable D call. This CDR3 spans 17 amino acids. CDR1 is MDHEN, CDR2 SYDVKM, per germline. The V end was cut by 0 bases, the J end by 2 bases, with 17 bases between. CDR3 residues: CASSLWTSIQGTYEQYF. DNA for the CDR3: TGTGCCAGCAGTTTATGGACCTCCATACAAGGAACCTACGAGCAGTACTTC.

The chain couples TRBV7-9 to TRBJ2-7; D is ambiguous. V was clipped by 4 bases and J by 0 bases, with 13 bases between them. Germline lookup yields CDR1 SEHNR and CDR2 FQNEAQ (reference sequence). The CDR3 consists of 15 residues. The DNA of the CDR3 is TGTGCCAGCAGCTCCAGTTCCCTATACTCCTACGAGCAGTACTTC. Translated: CASSSSSLYSYEQYF. The full variable domain, rest sourced from reference TRBV7-9 and TRBJ2-7, is DTGVSQNPRHKITKRGQNVTFRCDPISEHNRLYWYRQTLGQGPEFLTYFQNEAQLEKSRLLSDRFSAERPKGSFSTLEIQRTEQGDSAMYLCASSSSSLYSYEQYFGPGTRLTVT.

This clone was recorded once. V usage is TRBV6-6 and J usage is TRBJ2-7, with D possibly being TRBD1 (6 bases). CDR1 is MNHNY, CDR2 SVGAGI, per germline (reference sequence). V was shortened by 8 bases and J by 4 bases, with 18 bases between the two germline ends. The CDR3 extends over 14 amino acids. The CDR3 sequence is CASSKGVALYEQYF. The DNA for the CDR3 is TGTGCCAGCTCGAAGGGGGTGGCCCTGTACGAGCAGTACTTC.

The V call is TRBV5-1, the J call TRBJ2-3; 7 bases line up with TRBD2. The germline V gene encodes CDR1 SGHRS and CDR2 YFSETQ. CDR3 size: 15 residues. Unmatched junction bases numbered 4, after V lost 1 base and J lost 2 bases. The CDR3 DNA reads as TGCGCCAGCAGCTTGACCAGCGGGGCCACAGATACGCAGTATTTT. Protein product: CASSLTSGATDTQYF.

The chain employs TRBV5-6 and TRBJ1-2, with D perhaps TRBD1 (6 bases). The CDR3 is 15 residues long. The V gene lost 4 bases and the J gene lost 6 bases, with 19 bases spanning the gap. CDR1 and CDR2 from the germline V gene are SGHDT and YYEEEE. DNA of the CDR3: TGTGCCAGCAGCCGCGTCTTAACAGGGACCGATGGCTACACCTTC. It specifies CASSRVLTGTDGYTF.

The genes are TRBV6-5 and TRBJ1-4; TRBD1 is a possible D gene (6 bases). Per germline, CDR1 MNHEY and CDR2 SVGAGI. The CDR3 totals 15 residues. Trimming shortened V by 6 bases and J by 3 bases, and 14 bases separated the two germline ends. The CDR3 protein is CASSLLQGANEKLFF. DNA of the CDR3: TGTGCCAGCAGCTTACTACAGGGTGCTAATGAAAAACTGTTTTTT.

The chain is built from TRBV6-6 and TRBJ1-1, with D possibly TRBD1 on 5 matching bases. The CDR3 length is 12 residues. Germline lookup yields CDR1 MNHNY and CDR2 SVGAGI (reference sequence). The V end lost 8 bases, the J end lost 4 bases, and 11 bases lay between the germline ends. The CDR3 nucleotides read TGTGCCAGCGGACAACGGCCCACTGAAGCTTTCTTT. Protein: CASGQRPTEAFF.